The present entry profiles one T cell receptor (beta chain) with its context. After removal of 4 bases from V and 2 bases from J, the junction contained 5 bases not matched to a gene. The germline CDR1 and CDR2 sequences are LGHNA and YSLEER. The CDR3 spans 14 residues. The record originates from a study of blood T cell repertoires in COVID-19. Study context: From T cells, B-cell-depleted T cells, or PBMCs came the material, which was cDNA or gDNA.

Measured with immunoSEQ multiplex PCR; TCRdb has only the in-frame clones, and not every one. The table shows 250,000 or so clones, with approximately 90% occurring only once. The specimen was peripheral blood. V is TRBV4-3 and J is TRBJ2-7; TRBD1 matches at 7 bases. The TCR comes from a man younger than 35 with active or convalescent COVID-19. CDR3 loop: CASSLRTGPYEQYF. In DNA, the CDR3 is TGCGCCAGCAGCCTCAGGACAGGCCCCTACGAGCAGTACTTC.